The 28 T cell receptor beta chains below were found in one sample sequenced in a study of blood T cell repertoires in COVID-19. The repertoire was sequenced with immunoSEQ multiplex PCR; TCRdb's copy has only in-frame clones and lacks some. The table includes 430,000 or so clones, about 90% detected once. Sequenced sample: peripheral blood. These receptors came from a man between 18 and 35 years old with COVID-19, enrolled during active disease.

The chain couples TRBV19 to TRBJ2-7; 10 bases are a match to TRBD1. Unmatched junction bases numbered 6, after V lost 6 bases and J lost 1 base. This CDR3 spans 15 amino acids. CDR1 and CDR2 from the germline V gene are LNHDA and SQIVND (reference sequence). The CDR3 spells CASSLGQGNSYEQYF. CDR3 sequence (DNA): TGTGCCAGTAGCCTGGGACAGGGGAATTCCTACGAGCAGTACTTC.

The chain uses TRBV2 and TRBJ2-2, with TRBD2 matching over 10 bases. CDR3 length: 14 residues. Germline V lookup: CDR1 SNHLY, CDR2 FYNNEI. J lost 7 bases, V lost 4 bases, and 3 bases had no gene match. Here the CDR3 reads CASSGWTSGGELFF. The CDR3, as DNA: TGTGCCAGCAGTGGTTGGACTAGCGGCGGGGAGCTGTTTTTT. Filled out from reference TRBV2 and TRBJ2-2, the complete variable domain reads EPEVTQTPSHQVTQMGQEVILRCVPISNHLYFYWYRQILGQKVEFLVSFYNNEISEKSEIFDDQFSVERPDGSNFTLKIRSTKLEDSAMYFCASSGWTSGGELFFGEGSRLTVL.

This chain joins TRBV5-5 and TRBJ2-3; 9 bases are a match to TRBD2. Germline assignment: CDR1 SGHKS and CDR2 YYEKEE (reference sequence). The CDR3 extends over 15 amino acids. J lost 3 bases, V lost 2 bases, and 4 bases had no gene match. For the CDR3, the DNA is TGTGCCAGCAGCTTCGGACTAGCGCGGACAGATACGCAGTATTTT. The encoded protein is CASSFGLARTDTQYF.

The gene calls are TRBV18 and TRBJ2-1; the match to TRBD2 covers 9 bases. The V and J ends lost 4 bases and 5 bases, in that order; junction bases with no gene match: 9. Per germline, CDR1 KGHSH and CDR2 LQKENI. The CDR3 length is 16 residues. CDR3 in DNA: TGTGCCAGCTCACTTTGGGCTAGCGGGATAGACAATGAGCAGTTCTTC. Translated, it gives CASSLWASGIDNEQFF.

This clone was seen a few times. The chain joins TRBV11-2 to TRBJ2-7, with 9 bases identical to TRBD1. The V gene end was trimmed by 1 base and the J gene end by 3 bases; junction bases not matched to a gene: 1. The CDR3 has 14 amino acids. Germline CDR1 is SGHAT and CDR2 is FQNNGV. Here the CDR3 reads CASSLGDRVYEQYF. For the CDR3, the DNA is TGTGCCAGCAGCTTAGGGGACAGGGTCTACGAGCAGTACTTC.

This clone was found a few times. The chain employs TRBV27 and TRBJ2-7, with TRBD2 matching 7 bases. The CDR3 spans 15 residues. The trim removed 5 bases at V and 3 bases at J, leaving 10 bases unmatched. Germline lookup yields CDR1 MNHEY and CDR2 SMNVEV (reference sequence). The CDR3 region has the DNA TGTGCCAGCAGTCCCCCCAAGAGCGGGGTCTACGAGCAGTACTTC. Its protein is CASSPPKSGVYEQYF.

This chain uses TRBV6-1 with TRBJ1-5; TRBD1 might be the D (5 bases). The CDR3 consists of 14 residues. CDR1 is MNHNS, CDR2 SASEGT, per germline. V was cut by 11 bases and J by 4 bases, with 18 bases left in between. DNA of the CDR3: TGTGCCGCCAGCCCCCTAGGGGTGAATCAGCCCCAGCATTTT. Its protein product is CAASPLGVNQPQHF.

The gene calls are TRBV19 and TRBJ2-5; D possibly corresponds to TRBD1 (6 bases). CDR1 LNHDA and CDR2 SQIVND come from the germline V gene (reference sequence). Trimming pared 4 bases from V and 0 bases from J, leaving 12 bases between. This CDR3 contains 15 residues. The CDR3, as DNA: TGTGCCAGTAGTACCCTGGGACAAGACCAAGAGACCCAGTACTTC. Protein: CASSTLGQDQETQYF.

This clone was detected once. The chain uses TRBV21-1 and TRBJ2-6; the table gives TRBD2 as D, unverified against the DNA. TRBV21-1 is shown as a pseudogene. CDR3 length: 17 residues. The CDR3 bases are TGTGCCAGCAGCAAAGAGCGGCGTGGCCCTAGGGCCAACGTCCTGACTTTC. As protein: CASSKERRGPRANVLTF.

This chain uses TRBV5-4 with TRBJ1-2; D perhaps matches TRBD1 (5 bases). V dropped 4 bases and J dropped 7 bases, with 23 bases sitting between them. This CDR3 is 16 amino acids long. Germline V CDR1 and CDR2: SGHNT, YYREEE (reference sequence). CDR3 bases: TGTGCCAGCAGCCCCTCGCAGGGAACGGGCCTCTCTGGCTACACCTTC. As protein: CASSPSQGTGLSGYTF.

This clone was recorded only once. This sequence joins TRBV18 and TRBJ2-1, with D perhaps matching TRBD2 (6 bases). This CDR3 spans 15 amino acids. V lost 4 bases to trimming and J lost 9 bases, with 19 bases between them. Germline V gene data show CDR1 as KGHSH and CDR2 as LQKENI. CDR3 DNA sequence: TGTGCCAGCTCACTTGGACTATCATTTGCGCCTGAGCAGTTCTTC. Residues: CASSLGLSFAPEQFF.

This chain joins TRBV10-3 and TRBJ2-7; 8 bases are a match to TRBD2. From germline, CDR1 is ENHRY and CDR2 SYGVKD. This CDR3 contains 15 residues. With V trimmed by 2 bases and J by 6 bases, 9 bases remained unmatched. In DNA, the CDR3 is TGTGCCATCAGTGAGACGAGCGGGAGTCTCCTCGAGCAGTACTTC. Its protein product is CAISETSGSLLEQYF.

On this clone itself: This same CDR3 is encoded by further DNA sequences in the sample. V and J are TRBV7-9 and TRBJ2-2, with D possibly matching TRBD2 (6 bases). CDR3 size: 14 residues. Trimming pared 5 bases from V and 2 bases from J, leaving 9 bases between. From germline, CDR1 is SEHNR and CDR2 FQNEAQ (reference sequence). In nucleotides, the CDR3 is TGTGCCAGCAGCCTTAGCGGAAACACCGGGGAGCTGTTTTTT. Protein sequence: CASSLSGNTGELFF. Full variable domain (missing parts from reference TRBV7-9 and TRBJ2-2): DTGVSQNPRHKITKRGQNVTFRCDPISEHNRLYWYRQTLGQGPEFLTYFQNEAQLEKSRLLSDRFSAERPKGSFSTLEIQRTEQGDSAMYLCASSLSGNTGELFFGEGSRLTVL.

The CDR3 DNA reads TGTGCCATCAGTGAGCCCACGACAGGGGGCGGCTATGGCTACACCTTC. Translating it yields CAISEPTTGGGYGYTF. The chain joins TRBV10-3 to TRBJ1-2; 10 nucleotides agree with TRBD1. The trim removed 2 bases at V and 4 bases at J, leaving 7 bases unmatched. Germline V gives CDR1 ENHRY, CDR2 SYGVKD. There are 16 residues in the CDR3.

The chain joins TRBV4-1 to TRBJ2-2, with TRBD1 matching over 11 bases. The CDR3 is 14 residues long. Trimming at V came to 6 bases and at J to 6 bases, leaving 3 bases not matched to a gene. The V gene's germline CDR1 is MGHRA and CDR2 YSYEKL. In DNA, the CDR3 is TGCGCCAGCAGGCGGACAGGGGGCCCCGGGGAGCTGTTTTTT. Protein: CASRRTGGPGELFF.

CDR3 coding DNA: TGTGCCAGCAGGGCAGGGCTCAACACCGGGGAGCTGTTTTTT. Residues: CASRAGLNTGELFF. The chain is built from TRBV14 and TRBJ2-2; D possibly corresponds to TRBD1 (5 bases). There are 14 residues in the CDR3. V gave up 6 bases and J gave up 2 bases, with 10 bases separating them. Germline V gene data show CDR1 as SGHDN and CDR2 as FVKESK.

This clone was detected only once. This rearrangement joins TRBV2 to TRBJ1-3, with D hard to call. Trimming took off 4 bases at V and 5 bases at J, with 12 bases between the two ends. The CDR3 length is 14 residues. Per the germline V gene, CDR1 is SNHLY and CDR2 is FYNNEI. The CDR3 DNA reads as TGTGCCAGCAGTGTCCGTGGGCAGAGAAACACCATATATTTT. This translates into CASSVRGQRNTIYF.

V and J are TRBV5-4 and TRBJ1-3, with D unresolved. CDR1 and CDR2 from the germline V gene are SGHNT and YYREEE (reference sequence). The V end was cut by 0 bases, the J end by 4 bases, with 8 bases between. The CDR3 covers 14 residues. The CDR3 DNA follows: TGTGCCAGCAGCTTGGATCAGTACGGAAACACCATATATTTT. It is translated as CASSLDQYGNTIYF.

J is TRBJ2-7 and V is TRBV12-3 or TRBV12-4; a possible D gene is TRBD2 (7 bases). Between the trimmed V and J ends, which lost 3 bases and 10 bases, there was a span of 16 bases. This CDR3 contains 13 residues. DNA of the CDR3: TGTGCCAGCAGTTTGGGCGGGGGCGAAACCCAGTACTTC. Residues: CASSLGGGETQYF.

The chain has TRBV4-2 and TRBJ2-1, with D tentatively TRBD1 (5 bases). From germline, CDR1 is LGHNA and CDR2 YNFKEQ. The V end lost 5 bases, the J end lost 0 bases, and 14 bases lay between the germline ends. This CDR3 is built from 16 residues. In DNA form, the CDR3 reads TGTGCCAGCAGCACAGGTAGGTCAAACTCCTACAATGAGCAGTTCTTC. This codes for CASSTGRSNSYNEQFF.

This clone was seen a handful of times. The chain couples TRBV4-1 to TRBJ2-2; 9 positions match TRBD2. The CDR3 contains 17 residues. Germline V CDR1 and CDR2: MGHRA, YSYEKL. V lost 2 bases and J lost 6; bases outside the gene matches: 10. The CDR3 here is CASSQSRGTSLAGELFF. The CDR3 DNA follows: TGCGCCAGCAGCCAATCGCGCGGGACTAGCTTGGCCGGGGAGCTGTTTTTT.

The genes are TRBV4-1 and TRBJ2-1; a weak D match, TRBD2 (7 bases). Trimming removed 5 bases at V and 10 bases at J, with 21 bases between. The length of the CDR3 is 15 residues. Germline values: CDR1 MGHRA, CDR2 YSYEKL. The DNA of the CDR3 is TGCGCCAGCAGCTTACGGACAGACGGGGGGAGGGAGCAGTTCTTC. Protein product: CASSLRTDGGREQFF.

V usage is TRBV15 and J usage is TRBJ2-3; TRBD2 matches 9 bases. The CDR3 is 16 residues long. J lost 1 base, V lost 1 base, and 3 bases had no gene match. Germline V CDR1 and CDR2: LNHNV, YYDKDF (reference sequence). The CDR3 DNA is TGTGCCACCAGCAGAGTTCGGACTAGCGGCACAGATACGCAGTATTTT. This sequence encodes CATSRVRTSGTDTQYF.

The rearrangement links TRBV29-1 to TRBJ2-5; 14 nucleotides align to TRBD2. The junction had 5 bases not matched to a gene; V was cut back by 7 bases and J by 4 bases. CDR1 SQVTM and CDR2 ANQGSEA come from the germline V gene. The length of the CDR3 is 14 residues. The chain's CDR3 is CSGGTSGSTETQYF. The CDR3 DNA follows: TGCAGCGGCGGGACTAGCGGGAGCACAGAGACCCAGTACTTC.

The CDR3 nucleotides read TGCAGTGCTAGTCGGACACCCCTCACCGGGGAGCTGTTTTTT. Protein sequence: CSASRTPLTGELFF. The chain is built from TRBV20-1 and TRBJ2-2; perhaps TRBD1 as D (5 bases). The CDR3 runs to 14 residues. Trimming pared 3 bases from V and 4 bases from J, leaving 12 bases between. Germline-derived CDR1 and CDR2 are DFQATT and SNEGSKA (reference sequence).

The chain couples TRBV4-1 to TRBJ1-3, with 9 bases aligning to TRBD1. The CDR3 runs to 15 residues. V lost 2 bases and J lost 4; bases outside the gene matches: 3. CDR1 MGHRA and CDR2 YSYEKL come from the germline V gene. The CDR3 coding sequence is TGCGCCAGCAGCCAAACAGGGGGCTGGGGAAACACCATATATTTT. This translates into CASSQTGGWGNTIYF.

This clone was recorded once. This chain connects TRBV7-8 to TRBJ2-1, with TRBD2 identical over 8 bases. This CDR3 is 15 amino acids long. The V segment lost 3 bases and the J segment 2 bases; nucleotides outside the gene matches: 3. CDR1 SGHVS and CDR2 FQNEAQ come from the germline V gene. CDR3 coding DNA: TGTGCCAGCAGCTTCCGGGAGGGGCCCTACAATGAGCAGTTCTTC. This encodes CASSFREGPYNEQFF.

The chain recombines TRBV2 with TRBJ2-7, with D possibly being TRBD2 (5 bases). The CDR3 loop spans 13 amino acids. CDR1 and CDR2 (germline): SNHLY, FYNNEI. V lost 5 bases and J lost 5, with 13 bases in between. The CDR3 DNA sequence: TGTGCCAGCAGTCTACGCCGGGAAAACGAGCAGTACTTC. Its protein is CASSLRRENEQYF.